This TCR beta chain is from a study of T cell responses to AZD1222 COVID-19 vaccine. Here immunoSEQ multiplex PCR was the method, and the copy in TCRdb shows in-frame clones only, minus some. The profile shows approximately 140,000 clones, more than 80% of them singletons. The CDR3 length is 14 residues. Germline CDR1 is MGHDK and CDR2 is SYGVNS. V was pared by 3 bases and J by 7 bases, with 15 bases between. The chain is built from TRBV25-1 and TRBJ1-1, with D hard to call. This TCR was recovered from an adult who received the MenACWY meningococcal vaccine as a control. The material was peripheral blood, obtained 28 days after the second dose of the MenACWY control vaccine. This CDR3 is CASSDSRPGNEAFF. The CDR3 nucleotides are TGTGCCAGCAGTGACTCCCGGCCGGGGAATGAAGCTTTCTTT.